The 6 T cell receptor beta chains reported below all come from one sample, sequenced in a study of control samples from healthy donors and cancer patients. The table came from immunoSEQ multiplex PCR; TCRdb's copy has only in-frame clones and leaves some out. The top ten clones hold more than 20% of a sample with 40,000 or so clones, 80% to 95% of them seen once. The sample taken for sequencing was PBMCs. The receptors shown here come from a woman between 35 and 50 years old with head and neck cancer.

Regarding this clone: One junction end disagrees with the germline gene, perhaps due to a read error. The V call is TRBV12-3 or TRBV12-4, the J call TRBJ1-1; maybe TRBD1 (5 bases). The CDR3 loop spans 13 amino acids. CDR3 sequence: CTSILLGERKAFF. The CDR3 nucleotides read TGTACCAGCATTCTCTTAGGGGAACGTAAGGCTTTCTTT.

The gene calls are TRBV6-1 and TRBJ2-7, with a weak D call TRBD1 (6 bases). V lost 2 bases to trimming and J lost 2 bases, with 10 bases between them. This CDR3 has 14 residues. From germline, CDR1 is MNHNS and CDR2 SASEGT. The DNA for the CDR3 is TGTGCCAGCAGTGAATACACAGGGACCTACGAGCAGTACTTC. Residues: CASSEYTGTYEQYF.

This chain uses TRBV10-1 with TRBJ2-7; 9 bases match TRBD1. Losses at the gene ends were 0 bases for V and 7 bases for J; bases not matched to a gene: 4. This CDR3 has 14 amino acids. Germline CDR1 WNHNN, CDR2 SYGVQD (reference sequence). DNA for the CDR3: TGCGCCAGCAGTGAGTCAGGGGACAGGGAGGAGCAGTACTTC. Amino acids: CASSESGDREEQYF.

The V call is TRBV30, the J call TRBJ1-6; 7 bases are a match to TRBD1. The CDR3 length is 19 residues. Germline V gene data show CDR1 as GTSNPN and CDR2 as SVGIG (reference sequence). The ends lost 4 bases at V and 0 bases at J; junction bases unmatched: 15. CDR3 DNA sequence: TGTGCCTGGACTCGTCTTAAGGGACAGATGAGCTCCTATAATTCACCCCTCCACTTT. This gives the protein CAWTRLKGQMSSYNSPLHF.

The chain is built from TRBV28 and TRBJ1-2; 11 positions match TRBD1. The germline CDR1 and CDR2 sequences are MDHEN and SYDVKM. The CDR3 spans 17 residues. The J segment lost 6 bases and the V segment lost 6 bases, leaving 15 bases of the junction unmatched. The CDR3 region has the DNA TGTGCCAGCAGCCCTGGCTTTCGGACAGGGGGCGCGAATGGCTACACCTTC. Protein: CASSPGFRTGGANGYTF.

The rearrangement joins TRBV6-6 to TRBJ1-5; D remains unclear. Germline V gene lookup returns CDR1 MNHNY and CDR2 SVGAGI (reference sequence). Trimming stripped 8 bases from V and 4 bases from J, with 18 bases between. The CDR3 has 15 residues. In nucleotides, the CDR3 is TGTGCCAGCCTGAATGGGCCCAGCGGGAATCAGCCCCAGCATTTT. Translating gives CASLNGPSGNQPQHF.